This is a list of T cell receptor beta chains from one sample in a study of identical twins. TCRdb fed the 5' RACE reads into MiXCR, producing one record per CDR3 protein. The table lists some 500,000 distinct CDR3 sequences, 13% to 15% of them singletons, with 0.4% to 0.55% in the top ten. The same data also contributed to another study, on yellow fever vaccine responses in identical twins.

The sample consisted of CD4+ T cells sorted from blood. These receptors originate from a woman between 18 and 30 years old in good health. Each CDR3 is given with its conserved first and last residue. Each record gives: J gene, D gene, V gene, clone size, CDR3 protein, CDR3 DNA. A D gene is named only where the DNA matches it firmly. Size tells how often a clone was seen (once, few, many) or the class of an expanded clone, and some rows leave it out.

J: TRBJ2-2
D: -
V: TRBV12-3/TRBV12-4
size: many
CDR3: CASRPPGGQTGELFF
DNA: TGTGCCAGCAGACCTCCCGGGGGGCAAACCGGGGAGCTGTTTTTT

J: TRBJ2-7
D: -
V: TRBV20-1
size: -
CDR3: CSAGWVDEQYF
DNA: TGCAGTGCCGGGTGGGTAGACGAGCAGTACTTC

J: TRBJ2-3
D: -
V: TRBV9
size: -
CDR3: CASSVVSDGSTDTQYF
DNA: TGTGCCAGCAGCGTAGTTTCGGACGGAAGCACAGATACGCAGTATTTT

J: TRBJ2-7
D: TRBD1
V: TRBV25-1
size: -
CDR3: CASSDTGVGTEQYF
DNA: TGTGCCAGCAGTGACACAGGGGTGGGTACCGAGCAGTACTTC

J: TRBJ1-5
D: TRBD1
V: TRBV6-5
size: few
CDR3: CASSSGQGYSSPQHF
DNA: TGTGCCAGCAGTTCCGGACAGGGATATTCCAGCCCCCAGCATTTT

J: TRBJ2-2
D: TRBD1
V: TRBV5-1
size: few
CDR3: CASSGTENTGELFF
DNA: TGCGCCAGCTCCGGGACAGAGAACACCGGGGAGCTGTTTTTT

J: TRBJ2-3
D: -
V: TRBV15
size: -
CDR3: CATSRAGVDTQYF
DNA: TGTGCCACCAGCAGAGCCGGCGTAGATACGCAGTATTTT

J: TRBJ2-1
D: -
V: TRBV7-2
size: -
CDR3: CASSSQPWNNEQFF
DNA: TGTGCCAGCAGCTCACAACCCTGGAACAATGAGCAGTTCTTC

J: TRBJ2-3
D: TRBD2
V: TRBV4-2
size: few
CDR3: CASSPRRGGEGGDTQYF
DNA: TGTGCCAGCAGCCCACGACGAGGCGGGGAGGGCGGCGATACGCAGTATTTT

J: TRBJ2-1
D: -
V: TRBV29-1
size: few
CDR3: CSVVGAGLKGEQFF
DNA: TGCAGCGTTGTGGGGGCAGGACTCAAGGGTGAGCAGTTCTTC

J: TRBJ2-5
D: -
V: TRBV27
size: -
CDR3: CASSPGGIRHLQETQYF
DNA: TGTGCCAGCAGCCCCGGGGGTATTAGGCACCTTCAAGAGACCCAGTACTTC

J: TRBJ1-5
D: -
V: TRBV15
size: many
CDR3: CATSRAQGPQHF
DNA: TGTGCCACCAGCAGGGCCCAGGGGCCCCAGCATTTT

J: TRBJ2-7
D: TRBD2
V: TRBV20-1
size: -
CDR3: CSAPRLAGGSSEQYF
DNA: TGCAGTGCTCCCCGTTTAGCGGGAGGTTCAAGCGAGCAGTACTTC

J: TRBJ2-5
D: -
V: TRBV20-1
size: few
CDR3: CSAKRSTSGKETQYF
DNA: TGCAGTGCTAAACGGTCGACTAGTGGGAAAGAGACCCAGTACTTC

J: TRBJ2-5
D: -
V: TRBV29-1
size: few
CDR3: CSVEYGGWETQYF
DNA: TGCAGCGTTGAATATGGGGGCTGGGAGACCCAGTACTTC

J: TRBJ2-3
D: -
V: TRBV28
size: -
CDR3: CASRSLEGRSTDTQYF
DNA: TGTGCCAGCAGATCATTAGAGGGGCGTAGCACAGATACGCAGTATTTT

J: TRBJ2-1
D: -
V: TRBV3-1
size: many
CDR3: CASSQGRTQEQFF
DNA: TGTGCCAGCAGCCAAGGCCGGACACAAGAGCAGTTCTTC

J: TRBJ1-1
D: -
V: TRBV5-1
size: -
CDR3: CASSPELGNTEAFF
DNA: TGCGCCAGCAGCCCAGAACTAGGGAACACTGAAGCTTTCTTT

J: TRBJ2-5
D: TRBD2
V: TRBV6-2/TRBV6-3
size: few
CDR3: CASTGTSRGETQYF
DNA: TGTGCCAGCACTGGGACTAGCCGGGGAGAGACCCAGTACTTC

J: TRBJ1-5
D: TRBD1
V: TRBV19
size: many
CDR3: CASSIGTGGNQPQHF
DNA: TGTGCCAGCAGTATCGGGACAGGGGGCAATCAGCCCCAGCATTTT

J: TRBJ1-2
D: TRBD1
V: TRBV12-3/TRBV12-4
size: few
CDR3: CASSSRQGGGYTF
DNA: TGTGCCAGCAGTTCCAGACAGGGAGGAGGCTACACCTTC

J: TRBJ2-7
D: TRBD2
V: TRBV28
size: few
CDR3: CASSVGTSRHEQYF
DNA: TGTGCCAGCAGTGTCGGGACTAGTCGCCACGAGCAGTACTTC

J: TRBJ2-5
D: TRBD2
V: TRBV29-1
size: few
CDR3: CSELAGGGKTQYF
DNA: TGCAGCGAACTAGCGGGAGGAGGAAAGACCCAGTACTTC

J: TRBJ2-7
D: TRBD1
V: TRBV7-2
size: many
CDR3: CASSLLTGNYEQYF
DNA: TGTGCCAGCAGCTTACTGACAGGGAACTACGAGCAGTACTTC

J: TRBJ2-5
D: -
V: TRBV20-1
size: -
CDR3: CSARGGQVETQYF
DNA: TGCAGTGCTCGGGGGGGACAGGTAGAGACCCAGTACTTC

J: TRBJ2-1
D: TRBD2
V: TRBV24-1
size: few
CDR3: CATSDPSGGAGNEQFF
DNA: TGTGCCACCAGTGATCCTAGCGGGGGGGCGGGCAATGAGCAGTTCTTC

J: TRBJ2-2
D: -
V: TRBV6-5
size: -
CDR3: CASSYTADTGELFF
DNA: TGTGCCAGCAGTTACACTGCCGACACCGGGGAGCTGTTTTTT

J: TRBJ2-7
D: TRBD1
V: TRBV29-1
size: few
CDR3: CSVEDPTGGFSYEQYF
DNA: TGCAGCGTTGAAGATCCCACAGGGGGGTTCTCCTACGAGCAGTACTTC

J: TRBJ2-5
D: -
V: TRBV14
size: -
CDR3: CASSLRTTHLGTQYF
DNA: TGTGCCAGCAGCCTAAGGACTACCCACCTAGGGACCCAGTACTTC

J: TRBJ2-7
D: TRBD2
V: TRBV6-1
size: many
CDR3: CATSLAVDYEQYF
DNA: TGTGCCACCAGCCTAGCGGTAGACTACGAGCAGTACTTC

J: TRBJ2-7
D: -
V: TRBV6-1
size: -
CDR3: CASRVVGTHEQYF
DNA: TGTGCCAGCAGGGTGGTGGGGACCCACGAGCAGTACTTC